The 19 T cell receptor beta chains in this list originate from one sample, sequenced in a study of cytomegalovirus exposure and HLA in healthy donors. Researchers ran the PCR with 60 Vbeta and 13 Jbeta primers. The method was immunoSEQ multiplex PCR; TCRdb's version includes in-frame clones alone and lacks a portion of them. The sample shows about 140,000 clones, over 70% of them seen only once. Sequenced sample: PBMCs. Every receptor here comes from a man aged 30 to 39 in good health and CMV-seronegative.

The chain has TRBV9 and TRBJ2-1; 8 bases line up with TRBD2. The V and J ends lost 5 bases and 9 bases, in that order; junction bases with no gene match: 13. Germline V lookup: CDR1 SGDLS, CDR2 YYNGEE. The CDR3 runs to 15 residues. For the CDR3, the DNA is TGTGCCAGCAGTTATCACCACGGGGGGGACGGTGAGCAGTTCTTC. It is translated as CASSYHHGGDGEQFF. The variable domain in full, completed from reference TRBV9 and TRBJ2-1, reads DSGVTQTPKHLITATGQRVTLRCSPRSGDLSVYWYQQSLDQGLQFLIQYYNGEERAKGNILERFSAQQFPDLHSELNLSSLELGDSALYFCASSYHHGGDGEQFFGPGTRLTVL.

The V and J genes are TRBV6-5 and TRBJ2-7; D might be TRBD1 (5 bases). Looked up from germline, CDR1 is MNHEY and CDR2 is SVGAGI. This CDR3 spans 16 amino acids. The germline V and J ends were trimmed by 2 bases and 0 bases, with 14 bases remaining between them. CDR3 nucleotides: TGTGCCAGCAGTTACAGCGCCTTAAGGGGCTCCTACGAGCAGTACTTC. Translating it yields CASSYSALRGSYEQYF.

V usage is TRBV2 and J usage is TRBJ1-2, with D possibly matching TRBD1 (5 bases). This CDR3 spans 13 amino acids. Germline loops: CDR1 SNHLY, CDR2 FYNNEI. V lost 4 bases and J 5 bases, leaving 11 bases between the germline ends. CDR3 residues: CASSAQGAYGYTF. The CDR3 nucleotides are TGTGCCAGCAGTGCGCAGGGTGCTTATGGCTACACCTTC.

The chain carries TRBV30 and TRBJ2-7; 10 bases agree with TRBD2. Germline CDR1 GTSNPN, CDR2 SVGIG (reference sequence). V lost 7 bases, J lost 7 bases, and 10 bases stayed unmatched. This CDR3 comprises 13 residues. The CDR3 is CAFGLAALGEQYF. In DNA form, the CDR3 reads TGTGCCTTCGGACTAGCGGCCTTGGGGGAGCAGTACTTC.

Only one count was recorded for this clone. This sample also contains other DNA sequences that code for the same CDR3. The J gene is TRBJ2-3, the V gene TRBV27; 12 positions agree with TRBD2. The V and J ends lost 2 bases and 4 bases, in that order; junction bases with no gene match: 4. Germline CDR1 and CDR2: MNHEY and SMNVEV (reference sequence). The CDR3 spans 16 residues. The CDR3 DNA sequence: TGTGCCAGCAGTTTAGGGCTAGCGGGAGGGTCAGATACGCAGTATTTT. The encoded protein is CASSLGLAGGSDTQYF.

The table lists this clone with a few counts. The genes are TRBV6-1 and TRBJ2-6; a weak D match, TRBD1 (6 bases). Between the trimmed V and J ends, which lost 2 bases and 5 bases, there was a span of 7 bases. The CDR3 totals 14 residues. CDR1 is MNHNS and CDR2 is SASEGT in the germline V gene. The CDR3 sequence: CASSERDRANVLTF. The CDR3, as DNA: TGTGCCAGCAGTGAACGGGACAGGGCCAACGTCCTGACTTTC.

CDR3 region: CASSEDEAPQFF. DNA of the CDR3: TGTGCCAGCAGTGAAGACGAGGCACCGCAGTTCTTC. The chain recombines TRBV25-1 with TRBJ2-1; D not certain. CDR1 is MGHDK and CDR2 is SYGVNS in the germline V gene. This CDR3 is 12 amino acids long. Trimming removed 2 bases at V and 12 bases at J, with 11 bases between.

The V and J genes are TRBV6-5 and TRBJ2-7; a possible D gene is TRBD2 (6 bases). Germline lookup yields CDR1 MNHEY and CDR2 SVGAGI. This CDR3 is built from 16 residues. Trimming cost V 0 bases and J 0 bases, with 12 bases left between them. The CDR3 loop is CASSYSASESSYEQYF. The CDR3 DNA is TGTGCCAGCAGTTACTCCGCTAGCGAAAGCTCCTACGAGCAGTACTTC.

This CDR3 reads CASSTRRGGSYEQYF. CDR3 sequence (DNA): TGTGCCAGCAGCACCCGGAGGGGGGGCTCCTACGAGCAGTACTTC. This rearrangement joins TRBV11-1 to TRBJ2-7; TRBD2 might be the D (7 bases). This CDR3 contains 15 residues. Germline lookup yields CDR1 SGHAT and CDR2 FQDESV (reference sequence). V shed 5 bases and J shed 0 bases, with 14 bases lying between them. The variable domain in full, completed from reference TRBV11-1 and TRBJ2-7, reads EAEVAQSPRYKITEKSQAVAFWCDPISGHATLYWYRQILGQGPELLVQFQDESVVDDSQLPKDRFSAERLKGVDSTLKIQPAELGDSAMYLCASSTRRGGSYEQYFGPGTRLTVT.

This rearrangement joins TRBV27 to TRBJ2-2, with TRBD2 as a possible D gene (6 bases). This CDR3 spans 16 amino acids. Trimming cost V 1 base and J 5 bases, with 14 bases left between them. In germline, CDR1 is MNHEY, CDR2 SMNVEV (reference sequence). The CDR3 protein is CASSLYSGDVTGELFF. CDR3 DNA sequence: TGTGCCAGCAGTTTATATAGCGGAGACGTAACCGGGGAGCTGTTTTTT.

The gene calls are TRBV2 and TRBJ2-5; D is ambiguous. The end of the DNA aligns better with TRBJ2-7, so the J call may be wrong. The CDR3 is 13 residues long. Germline V lookup: CDR1 SNHLY, CDR2 FYNNEI. The CDR3 DNA reads as TGTGCCAGCAGTGCTAACAGCATATACGAGCAGTACTTC. This translates into CASSANSIYEQYF.

With regard to this clone: Because it lacks the conserved phenylalanine or tryptophan at the end, this CDR3 is likely a read error. The rearrangement joins TRBV13 to TRBJ1-2; D remains unclear. V dropped 5 bases and J dropped 8 bases, with 15 bases sitting between them. CDR1 is PRHDT, CDR2 FYEKMQ, per germline (reference sequence). The CDR3 length is 13 residues. In DNA form, the CDR3 reads TGTGCCAGCAGCCCCCCCCTATTTCGCGGCTACACCTCC. Translating it yields CASSPPLFRGYTS.

V gene TRBV1 combines with J gene TRBJ2-3; the tabulated D call, TRBD2, remains unverified against the DNA. TRBV1 is shown as a pseudogene. The CDR3 is made up of 20 amino acids. DNA for the CDR3: TGCACCAGCAGCCACGGTCCTCTTTACACCCTTAGCGCGAGCACAGATACGCAGTATTTT. Its protein product is CTSSHGPLYTLSASTDTQYF.

The chain couples TRBV5-1 to TRBJ2-3, with TRBD1 matching over 7 bases. The CDR3 has 15 residues. The V gene end was trimmed by 8 bases and the J gene end by 0 bases; junction bases not matched to a gene: 9. Germline V gene data show CDR1 as SGHRS and CDR2 as YFSETQ. CDR3 protein: CASNQGQTSTDTQYF. CDR3 nucleotides: TGCGCCAGTAACCAGGGACAGACTAGCACAGATACGCAGTATTTT. The variable domain in full, completed from reference TRBV5-1 and TRBJ2-3, reads KAGVTQTPRYLIKTRGQQVTLSCSPISGHRSVSWYQQTPGQGLQFLFEYFSETQRNKGNFPGRFSGRQFSNSRSEMNVSTLELGDSALYLCASNQGQTSTDTQYFGPGTRLTVL.

The rearrangement uses TRBV5-6 and TRBJ2-7, with 11 bases fitting TRBD1. The V and J ends lost 2 bases and 3 bases, in that order; junction bases with no gene match: 1. Germline V gene sequence: CDR1 SGHDT, CDR2 YYEEEE. This CDR3 has 14 residues. The CDR3 DNA is TGTGCCAGCAGCTTTGGGACAGGGGGCTACGAGCAGTACTTC. It yields the protein CASSFGTGGYEQYF.

This chain links TRBV6-1 with TRBJ2-3; 8 bases line up with TRBD1. V dropped 7 bases and J dropped 4; count of bases not matched to a gene: 7. Per germline, CDR1 MNHNS and CDR2 SASEGT. The CDR3 is 14 residues long. CDR3 sequence: CASNPQGAADTQYF. In DNA form, the CDR3 reads TGTGCCAGCAACCCTCAGGGGGCCGCAGATACGCAGTATTTT.

The V gene is TRBV15, the J gene TRBJ2-7; 8 bases match TRBD1. V was clipped by 1 base and J by 5 bases; unmatched bases: 10. CDR1 and CDR2 from the germline V gene are LNHNV and YYDKDF (reference sequence). The CDR3 is 16 amino acids. CDR3 DNA sequence: TGTGCCACCAGCAGAGTGGGGACAGGTGGATACGACGAGCAGTACTTC. It specifies CATSRVGTGGYDEQYF.

This chain joins TRBV7-2 and TRBJ2-1; no definite D call. The CDR3 has 15 amino acids. Germline CDR1 SGHTA, CDR2 FQGNSA. V was pared by 2 bases and J by 7 bases, with 15 bases between. The CDR3 loop is CASSLSLSDFNEQFF. The CDR3 DNA reads TGTGCCAGCAGCTTATCGTTAAGCGACTTTAATGAGCAGTTCTTC.

J is TRBJ2-3 and V is TRBV28, with 7 nucleotides matching TRBD1. CDR3 size: 14 residues. V shed 6 bases and J 4 bases; nucleotides not matched to a gene: 7. Germline V CDR1 and CDR2: MDHEN, SYDVKM. Here the CDR3 reads CASSSGQEADTQYF. The CDR3 coding sequence is TGTGCCAGCAGCAGCGGACAGGAAGCAGATACGCAGTATTTT.